This T cell receptor beta chain was documented in a study of radiation and T cells in renal cell carcinoma. Broader study findings: From baseline, blood top tumor clonotypes peaked at 2 weeks post-radiation.

V was pared by 4 bases and J by 5 bases, with 5 bases between. The CDR3 loop spans 11 amino acids. Germline CDR1 and CDR2: MGHDK and SYGVNS. Regarding time point: blood 2 weeks post-SBRT. Treatment meaning: 15 Gy SBRT to primary tumor, nephrectomy 4 weeks later. Serial blood draws occurred at baseline and 2 and 4 weeks post-SBRT. Clear cell pathology was present in this patient's renal cell carcinoma. Generated by immunoSEQ multiplex PCR, the TCRdb table keeps only in-frame clones and is missing some. The sample has about 130,000 clones; about four fifths are singletons. About this clone: Its antigen remains unknown.

The input for sequencing was blood, taken from a patient whose treatment included radiotherapy and nephrectomy. The rearrangement joins TRBV25-1 to TRBJ1-2; D not certain. This TCR derives from a man in his forties or fifties with renal cell carcinoma. CDR3 bases: TGTGCCAGCAGTGTAGCATATGGCTACACCTTC. Its translation is CASSVAYGYTF.